This T cell receptor (beta chain) was obtained from a study of siplizumab effects on memory and regulatory T cells. Germline V gene data show CDR1 as SGHVS and CDR2 as FNYEAQ. The CDR3 spans 16 residues. V gave up 5 bases and J gave up 5 bases; unmatched junction bases: 4. The table came from immunoSEQ multiplex PCR; TCRdb's copy has only in-frame clones and leaves some out. The table shows 110,000 or so clones, with over 85% occurring only once. The chain couples TRBV7-6 to TRBJ2-3, with TRBD2 identical over 16 bases. The sequence came from a human donor in good health. Sequencing input: non-Treg CD4+ T cells sorted from blood. Here the CDR3 DNA reads TGTGCCAGCAGCGGAGGGACTAGCGGGGGGGTAGATACGCAGTATTTT. Amino acids: CASSGGTSGGVDTQYF.